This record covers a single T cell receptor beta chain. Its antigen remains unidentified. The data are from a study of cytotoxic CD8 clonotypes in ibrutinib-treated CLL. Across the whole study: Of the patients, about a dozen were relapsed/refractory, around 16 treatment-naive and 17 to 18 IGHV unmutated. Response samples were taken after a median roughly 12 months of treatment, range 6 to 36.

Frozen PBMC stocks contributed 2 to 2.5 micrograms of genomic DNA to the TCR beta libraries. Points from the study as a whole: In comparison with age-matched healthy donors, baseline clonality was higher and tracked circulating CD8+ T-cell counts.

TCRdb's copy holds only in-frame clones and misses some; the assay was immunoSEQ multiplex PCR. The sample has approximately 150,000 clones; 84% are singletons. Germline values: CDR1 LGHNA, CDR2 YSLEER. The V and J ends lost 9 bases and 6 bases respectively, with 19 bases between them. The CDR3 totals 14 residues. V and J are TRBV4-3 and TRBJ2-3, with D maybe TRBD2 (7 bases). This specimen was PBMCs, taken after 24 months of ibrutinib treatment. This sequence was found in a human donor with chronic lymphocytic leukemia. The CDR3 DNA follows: TGCGCCAGTCGGGGGGCGGGCCGTCCGGATACGCAGTATTTT. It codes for CASRGAGRPDTQYF.